Included here is one T cell receptor (beta chain) sequence, with context. Its antigen is still unknown. Each individual donor underwent a draw of approximately 9.6 milliliters of peripheral blood. This sample is part of a study of blood T cells in healthy people across ages. General study points: PBMC samples, being unsorted, prevented any conclusive comparison of naive and antigen-experienced cells. Diversity of TCR beta per million T cells declined in a roughly linear way with age.

PCR was performed a second time for about 7 to 12 cycles using a sample-barcoded 5' primer and a J-beta primer mix. CDR3-containing paired-end reads numbering at least 2.5 million came from each sample. Each CDR3 protein is one row after TCRdb ran MiXCR on the 5' RACE reads. The top ten clones hold about 23% of a sample with 1.8 million or so distinct CDR3 sequences, 35% to 50% of them seen once. The length of the CDR3 is 19 residues. Trimming removed 6 bases from V and 4 bases from J; junction bases left unmatched: 17. The sequenced material came from blood. This clonotype originated in a human donor in good health. The genes are TRBV12-3 or TRBV12-4 and TRBJ2-2; 10 positions match TRBD1. The CDR3: CASSQTGTGAPRGTGELFF. DNA for the CDR3: TGTGCCAGCAGCCAAACCGGGACAGGGGCACCCCGGGGCACCGGGGAGCTGTTTTTT.